This T cell receptor (beta chain) was sequenced in a study of CD8 T cells in Susac syndrome. With random hexamers, roughly 0.45 to 1 ug RNA was reverse transcribed. Multiplex immunoSEQ PCR targeted 54 Vbeta and 13 Jbeta TCR beta segments. TCRdb independently ran MiXCR on the immunoSEQ multiplex PCR reads; one entry per CDR3 protein. Of fewer than 350,000 distinct CDR3 sequences listed, 90% to 95% are singletons. Peripheral blood CD8+ and CD4+ T cells were profiled by TCR beta sequencing. Negative isolation yielded CD8+ and CD4+ T cells; FACS enriched TEMRA cells. The table lists this clonotype with a count of one. The sequence derives from a human donor with multiple sclerosis. The sample consisted of CD4+ T cells from PBMCs.

CDR3 in amino acids: CASSHRENTEAFF. CDR3 nucleotides: TGTGCCAGCAGCCATAGGGAGAACACTGAAGCTTTCTTT. This sequence joins TRBV6-5 and TRBJ1-1; D is unclear. Germline CDR1 MNHEY, CDR2 SVGAGI. The CDR3 sequence is 13 residues long. Trimming cost V 6 bases and J 1 base, with 9 bases left between them.